This TCR beta chain stems from a study of T cells expressing NK-cell markers (dated by TCRdb to 2020 to 2021). Regarding the research as a whole: Three sorted T-cell subsets (CD3+CD56+NKG2C+, CD3+CD56+NKG2C- and CD3+CD56-NKG2C+) from seven to nine donors had their TCR beta-chain repertoires profiled. Among the eight sequenced donors, seven were HCMV-seropositive and one was HCMV-seronegative. All eight donors whose samples were sequenced were randomly selected healthy volunteers, three of them men and five women. Sequencing of the libraries produced 2 x 150 bp reads on Illumina HiSeq 2000/2500, MiSeq or NextSeq. Beyond this particular receptor, the publication reports: Whether the expanded NKG2C-expressing T cell clones were specific for HCMV antigens remained unclear. Those dominant clonotypes were again the most abundant among CD3+CD56-NKG2C+ cells in a handful of donors, at about 28.3-60.1%. For roughly 6 donors, the dominant CD3+CD56+NKG2C+ clonotypes were among the top 10 CD8+ clonotypes and accounted for about 1.0-8% of CD8+ T cells.

The CDR3 contains 13 residues, cysteine and phenylalanine counted. This entry has no DNA. The CDR1 and CDR2 encoded by the germline V gene are KGHDR and SFDVKD. The sequencing machine was an Illumina HiSeq 2000. 5'RACE template switching, by which a universal primer site and unique molecular identifiers were added, was used to make TCR beta cDNA libraries. cDNA synthesis was primed from the TCR beta constant segment and was followed by two successive PCR amplification steps. Processing in the source paper ran as follows. MIGEC was used to demultiplex reads and group reads by UMI, and MiTCR was used to assemble and quantify clonotypes. To exclude erroneous sequences, only TCR cDNA sequences supported by at least two reads were retained. The tcR package was used for downstream repertoire analysis, and clonotypes were matched between fractions using CDR3 nucleotide sequence together with V segment. VDJmatch was used to annotate antigen specificity against VDJdb, with one amino acid substitution allowed in CDR3. The reads, reprocessed by TCRdb, yield one row per CDR3 protein sequence and no DNA. None of the V and J calls come from the authors' own analysis; TCRdb made them. In this sample's table one finds approximately 550,000 distinct CDR3 sequences. Approximately 3.6% of the sample goes to the ten largest clones.

To note about this clonotype: Its antigen is not yet known.

HCMV-specific IgG was detected in serum with a commercial ELISA kit to determine HCMV serostatus. Ficoll density gradient centrifugation was used to isolate peripheral blood mononuclear cells from blood. This TCR was sampled from a man younger than 30 in good health. Donor details come from another sample of the same person, matched by shared clones. Sequences were obtained from blood T cells: a sorted CD56 or NKG2C T cell subset, CD4+ or CD8+ T cells, or bulk PBMC T cells (not recorded which). This chain is built from TRBV24-1 and TRBJ1-1; TCRdb reports TRBD1, a call that lacks DNA to check it against. CDR3 sequence: CATSEGGITEVFF.